These 3 T cell receptor beta chains were all obtained from the same sample, sequenced in a study of regulatory T cells in long-lasting Graves disease. Arm-PCR of CDR3 regions with iRepertoire HTBI primers generated TCR beta libraries. Each CDR3 protein is one row after TCRdb ran MiXCR on the multiplex PCR reads. There are some 440,000 distinct CDR3 sequences in the sample; around 20% occur only once, and over 7.5% lies in the top ten. The time point here: persistent/refractory GD, antithyroid drugs over 5 years with positive TRAb. With RNA extracted from PBMCs as input, the TCR library was made. Sequencing used peripheral blood mononuclear cells (PBMCs), obtained when the disease was refractory, from a patient treated with antithyroid drugs. The receptors derive from a female donor with Graves disease.

There are a few counts of this clonotype. This chain joins TRBV3-1 and TRBJ2-6; D call uncertain. CDR1 is LGHDT, CDR2 YNNKEL, per germline (reference sequence). V gave up 1 base and J gave up 2 bases, with 6 bases separating them. The CDR3 loop spans 15 amino acids. The CDR3 protein is CASSQVMTGANVLTF. In DNA, the CDR3 is TGTGCCAGCAGCCAAGTAATGACTGGGGCCAACGTCCTGACTTTC.

This clonotype showed up just a few times. The rearrangement joins TRBV2 to TRBJ2-1, with D perhaps TRBD1 (5 bases). This CDR3 is 18 amino acids long. CDR1 SNHLY and CDR2 FYNNEI come from the germline V gene. The germline V and J ends were trimmed by 6 bases and 2 bases, with 23 bases remaining between them. CDR3 amino acids: CASSSNPRESITYNEQFF. The CDR3 DNA sequence: TGTGCCAGCAGCTCCAACCCCAGGGAATCGATCACCTACAATGAGCAGTTCTTC.

This clonotype was counted between two and nine times. The V gene is TRBV7-6, the J gene TRBJ2-2; possibly TRBD1 for D (5 bases). Deletions cut 5 bases from V and 5 bases from J, with 15 bases between. Per germline, CDR1 SGHVS and CDR2 FNYEAQ. This CDR3 is built from 15 residues. The CDR3, as DNA: TGTGCCAGCAGCCACGCTAGGGGTCGAACCGGGGAGCTGTTTTTT. Amino acid sequence: CASSHARGRTGELFF. The full variable domain, with the rest looked up from reference TRBV7-6 and TRBJ2-2, is GAGVSQSPRYKVTKRGQDVALRCDPISGHVSLYWYRQALGQGPEFLTYFNYEAQQDKSGLPNDRFSAERPEGSISTLTIQRTEQRDSAMYRCASSHARGRTGELFFGEGSRLTVL.